This T cell receptor (beta chain) was obtained from a study of CD8+CD57+ T cells in acquired aplastic anemia. Turning to the study itself: Across the sorted CD4+ and CD8+ cells, DNA amounts averaged 3.2 ug. Healthy CD8+ samples averaged around 10 million reads.

About this clonotype: Its cognate antigen is unknown. The junction and the germline gene differ at one end; a read error may be behind it.

The CDR3 runs to 12 residues. From germline, CDR1 is SQVTM and CDR2 ANQGSEA. General observations from the study: Patients and controls shared twenty-nine CD8+ CDR3 sequences, highly expressed in patients. The study found no significant CD8+ Simpson's diversity difference between patients and controls.

The TCR beta profiling, which covered VDJ combination and CDR3 sequence, was carried out using genomic DNA as the template. TCRdb fed the reads into MiXCR, producing one record per CDR3 protein. Altogether under 150,000 distinct CDR3 sequences are present, 41% being singletons, with the ten largest covering 6.5% to 10%. The chain employs TRBV29-1 and TRBJ2-3, with no clear D. This TCR came from a human donor in good health, serving as a control. The source material was sorted CD4+, CD8+, or CD8+CD57+ T cells (not recorded which) from PBMCs. The CDR3 sequence is CSAETGPDTQYF. DNA of the CDR3: TGCAGCGCTGAAACGGGCCCAGATACGCAATATTTT.